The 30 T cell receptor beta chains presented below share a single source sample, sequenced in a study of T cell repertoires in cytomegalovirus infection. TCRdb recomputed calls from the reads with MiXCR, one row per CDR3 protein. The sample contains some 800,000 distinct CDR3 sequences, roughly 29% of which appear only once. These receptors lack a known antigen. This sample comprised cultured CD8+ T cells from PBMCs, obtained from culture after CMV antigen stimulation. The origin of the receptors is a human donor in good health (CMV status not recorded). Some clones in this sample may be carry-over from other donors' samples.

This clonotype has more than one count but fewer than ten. The DNA for the CDR3 is TGTGCCAGCAGTGAAGCGCTTGTAGGAATTAACACCGGGGAGCTGTTTTTT. This gives the protein CASSEALVGINTGELFF. The chain uses TRBV2 and TRBJ2-2, with D unclear. CDR3 length: 17 amino acids. V lost 0 bases and J lost 2, with 13 bases in between. Germline V gene sequence: CDR1 SNHLY, CDR2 FYNNEI. The whole variable domain, filled in from reference TRBV2 and TRBJ2-2, reads EPEVTQTPSHQVTQMGQEVILRCVPISNHLYFYWYRQILGQKVEFLVSFYNNEISEKSEIFDDQFSVERPDGSNFTLKIRSTKLEDSAMYFCASSEALVGINTGELFFGEGSRLTVL.

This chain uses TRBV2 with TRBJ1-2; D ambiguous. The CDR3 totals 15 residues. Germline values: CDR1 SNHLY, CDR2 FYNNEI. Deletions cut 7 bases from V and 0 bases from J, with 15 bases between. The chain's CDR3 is CASNGRNEANYGYTF. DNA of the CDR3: TGTGCCAGCAATGGACGGAATGAAGCTAACTATGGCTACACCTTC.

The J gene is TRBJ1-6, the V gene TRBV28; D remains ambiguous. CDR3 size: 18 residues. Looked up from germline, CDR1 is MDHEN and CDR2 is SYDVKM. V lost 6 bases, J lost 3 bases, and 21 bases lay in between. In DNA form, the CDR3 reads TGTGCCAGCAGGGAGGGCGGCAGTGGGATCGGCTATAATTCACCCCTCCACTTT. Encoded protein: CASREGGSGIGYNSPLHF.

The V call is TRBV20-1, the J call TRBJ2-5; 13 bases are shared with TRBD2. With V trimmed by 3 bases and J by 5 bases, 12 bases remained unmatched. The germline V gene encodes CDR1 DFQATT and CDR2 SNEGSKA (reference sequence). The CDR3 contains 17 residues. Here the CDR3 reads CSASPGLAGIWGETQYF. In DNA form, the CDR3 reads TGCAGTGCTAGTCCGGGACTAGCGGGGATCTGGGGGGAGACCCAGTACTTC.

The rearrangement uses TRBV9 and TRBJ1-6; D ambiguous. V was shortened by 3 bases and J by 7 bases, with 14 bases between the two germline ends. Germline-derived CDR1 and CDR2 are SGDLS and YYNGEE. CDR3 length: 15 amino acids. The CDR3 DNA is TGTGCCAGCAGCGACGGACCCCTTGAGAATTCACCCCTCCACTTT. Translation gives CASSDGPLENSPLHF.

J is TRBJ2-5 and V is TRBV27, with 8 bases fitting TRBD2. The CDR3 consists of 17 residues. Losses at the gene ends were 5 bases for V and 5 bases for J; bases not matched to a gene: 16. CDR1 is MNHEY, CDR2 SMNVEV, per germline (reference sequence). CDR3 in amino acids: CASSAIPSGGTGETQYF. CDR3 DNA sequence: TGTGCCAGCAGTGCAATCCCAAGCGGGGGAACGGGGGAGACCCAGTACTTC.

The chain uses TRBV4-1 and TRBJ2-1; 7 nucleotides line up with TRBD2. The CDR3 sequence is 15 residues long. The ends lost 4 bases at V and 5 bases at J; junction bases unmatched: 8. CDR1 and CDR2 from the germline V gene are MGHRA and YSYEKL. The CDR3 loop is CASSPRRGSHNEQFF. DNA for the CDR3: TGCGCCAGCAGCCCTAGGCGGGGGTCCCACAATGAGCAGTTCTTC.

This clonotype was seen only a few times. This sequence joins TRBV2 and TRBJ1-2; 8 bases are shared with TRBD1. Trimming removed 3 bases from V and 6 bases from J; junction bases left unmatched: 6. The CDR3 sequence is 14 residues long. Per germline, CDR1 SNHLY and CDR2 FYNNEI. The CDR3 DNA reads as TGTGCCAGCAGTGAGCAGGGGGCGAGAGATGGCTACACCTTC. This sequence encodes CASSEQGARDGYTF.

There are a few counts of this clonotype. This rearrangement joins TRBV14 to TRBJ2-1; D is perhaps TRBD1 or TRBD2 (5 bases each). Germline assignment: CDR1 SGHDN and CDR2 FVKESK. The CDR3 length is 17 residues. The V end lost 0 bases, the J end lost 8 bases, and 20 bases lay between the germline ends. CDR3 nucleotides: TGTGCCAGCAGCCAAGAAACGGGAAGGTGGGGCAGGGATGAGCAGTTCTTC. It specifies CASSQETGRWGRDEQFF.

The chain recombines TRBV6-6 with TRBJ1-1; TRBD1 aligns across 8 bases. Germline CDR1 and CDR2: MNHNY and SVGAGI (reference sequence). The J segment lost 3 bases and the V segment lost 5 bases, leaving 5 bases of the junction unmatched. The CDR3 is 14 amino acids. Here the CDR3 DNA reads TGTGCCAGCAGTCAACAGGGGGGGGACACTGAAGCTTTCTTT. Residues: CASSQQGGDTEAFF.

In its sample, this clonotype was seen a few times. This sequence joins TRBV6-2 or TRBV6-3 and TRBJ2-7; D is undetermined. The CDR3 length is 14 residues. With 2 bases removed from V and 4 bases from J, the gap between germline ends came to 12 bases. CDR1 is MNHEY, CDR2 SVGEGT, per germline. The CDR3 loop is CASSYGQQAYEQYV. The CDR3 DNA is TGTGCCAGCAGTTACGGTCAGCAAGCTTACGAGCAGTACGTC.

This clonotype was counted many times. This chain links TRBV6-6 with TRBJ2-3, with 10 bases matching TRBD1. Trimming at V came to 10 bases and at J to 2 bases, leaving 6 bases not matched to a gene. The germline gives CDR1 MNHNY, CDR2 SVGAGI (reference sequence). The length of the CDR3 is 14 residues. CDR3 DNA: TGTGCCATCGGGACAGGGGCCAACACAGATACGCAGTATTTT. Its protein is CAIGTGANTDTQYF.

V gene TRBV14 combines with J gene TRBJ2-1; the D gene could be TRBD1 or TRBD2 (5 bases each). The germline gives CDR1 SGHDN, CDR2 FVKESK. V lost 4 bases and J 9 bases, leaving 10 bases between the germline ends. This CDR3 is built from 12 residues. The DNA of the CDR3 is TGTGCCAGCAGCCGGTCGGGGACTGAGCAGTTCTTC. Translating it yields CASSRSGTEQFF.

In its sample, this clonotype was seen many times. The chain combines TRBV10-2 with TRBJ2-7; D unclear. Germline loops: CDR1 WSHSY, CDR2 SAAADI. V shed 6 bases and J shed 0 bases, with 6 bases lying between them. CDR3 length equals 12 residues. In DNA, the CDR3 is TGCGCCAGCAGCATTACCTCCTACGAGCAGTACTTC. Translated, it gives CASSITSYEQYF.

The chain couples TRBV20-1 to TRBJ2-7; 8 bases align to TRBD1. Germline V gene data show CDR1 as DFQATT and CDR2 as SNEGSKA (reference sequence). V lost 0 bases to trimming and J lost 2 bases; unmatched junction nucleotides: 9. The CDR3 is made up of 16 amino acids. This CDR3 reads CSARDRGQAITYEQYF. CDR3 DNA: TGCAGTGCTAGAGACCGGGGACAGGCGATAACCTACGAGCAGTACTTC.

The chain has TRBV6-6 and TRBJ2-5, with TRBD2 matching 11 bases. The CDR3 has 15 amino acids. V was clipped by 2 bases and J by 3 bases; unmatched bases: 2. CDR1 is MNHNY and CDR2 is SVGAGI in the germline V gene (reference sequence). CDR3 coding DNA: TGTGCCAGCAGTTACATAGCGGGGGGGAAAGAGACCCAGTACTTC. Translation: CASSYIAGGKETQYF.

The CDR3 is CASSLRGYSGNTIYF. CDR3 DNA: TGTGCCAGCAGTTTAAGAGGATATTCTGGAAACACCATATATTTT. The gene calls are TRBV27 and TRBJ1-3; no clear D. V shed 2 bases and J shed 1 base, with 9 bases lying between them. The CDR3 runs 15 residues. Per germline, CDR1 MNHEY and CDR2 SMNVEV (reference sequence).

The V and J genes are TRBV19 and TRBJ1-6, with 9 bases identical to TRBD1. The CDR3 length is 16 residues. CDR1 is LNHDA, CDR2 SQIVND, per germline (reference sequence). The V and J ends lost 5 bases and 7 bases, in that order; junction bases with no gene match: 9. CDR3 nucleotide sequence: TGTGCCAGTAGTCCCCGGGAGGACAGGGGAAATTCACCCCTCCACTTT. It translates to CASSPREDRGNSPLHF. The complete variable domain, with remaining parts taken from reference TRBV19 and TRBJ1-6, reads DGGITQSPKYLFRKEGQNVTLSCEQNLNHDAMYWYRQDPGQGLRLIYYSQIVNDFQKGDIAEGYSVSREKKESFPLTVTSAQKNPTAFYLCASSPREDRGNSPLHFGNGTRLTVT.

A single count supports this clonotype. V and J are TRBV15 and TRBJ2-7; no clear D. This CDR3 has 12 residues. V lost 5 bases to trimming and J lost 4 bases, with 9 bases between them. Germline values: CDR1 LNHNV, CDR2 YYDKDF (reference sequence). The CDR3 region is CATSPSAYEQYF. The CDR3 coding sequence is TGTGCCACCAGCCCCAGTGCATACGAGCAGTACTTC. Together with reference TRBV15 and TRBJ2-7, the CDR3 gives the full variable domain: DAMVIQNPRYQVTQFGKPVTLSCSQTLNHNVMYWYQQKSSQAPKLLFHYYDKDFNNEADTPDNFQSRRPNTSFCFLDIRSPGLGDTAMYLCATSPSAYEQYFGPGTRLTVT.

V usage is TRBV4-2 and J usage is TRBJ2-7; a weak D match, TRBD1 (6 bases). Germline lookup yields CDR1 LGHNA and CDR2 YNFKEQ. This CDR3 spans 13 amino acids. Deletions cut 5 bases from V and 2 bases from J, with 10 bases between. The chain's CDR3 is CASSEGHPYEQYF. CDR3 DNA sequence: TGTGCCAGCAGCGAGGGACACCCCTACGAGCAGTACTTC.

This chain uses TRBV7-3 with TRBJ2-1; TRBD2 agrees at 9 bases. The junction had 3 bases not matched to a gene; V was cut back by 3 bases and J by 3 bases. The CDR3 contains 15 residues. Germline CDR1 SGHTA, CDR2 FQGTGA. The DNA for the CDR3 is TGTGCCAGCAGCTTTTTTAGCGGGGGCTACAATGAGCAGTTCTTC. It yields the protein CASSFFSGGYNEQFF.

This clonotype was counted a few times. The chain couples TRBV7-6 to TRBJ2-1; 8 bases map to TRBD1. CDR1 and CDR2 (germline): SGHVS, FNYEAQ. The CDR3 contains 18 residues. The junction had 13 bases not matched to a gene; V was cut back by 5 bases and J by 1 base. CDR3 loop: CASSLLLDRAESYNEQFF. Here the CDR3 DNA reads TGTGCCAGCAGCCTACTATTGGACAGGGCAGAGTCCTACAATGAGCAGTTCTTC.

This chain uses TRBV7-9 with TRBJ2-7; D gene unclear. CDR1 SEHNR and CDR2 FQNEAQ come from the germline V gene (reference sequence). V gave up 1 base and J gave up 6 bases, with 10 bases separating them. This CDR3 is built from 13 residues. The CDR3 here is CASSLESGLEQYF. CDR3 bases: TGTGCCAGCAGCTTAGAGTCCGGGCTCGAGCAGTACTTC.

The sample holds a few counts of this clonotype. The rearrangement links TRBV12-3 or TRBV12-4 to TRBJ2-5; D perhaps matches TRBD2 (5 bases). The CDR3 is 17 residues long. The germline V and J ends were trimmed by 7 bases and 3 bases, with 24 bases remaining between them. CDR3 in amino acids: CASTSSEGRFREETQYF. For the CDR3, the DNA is TGTGCCAGCACCTCTAGTGAGGGCAGATTTAGGGAAGAGACCCAGTACTTC.

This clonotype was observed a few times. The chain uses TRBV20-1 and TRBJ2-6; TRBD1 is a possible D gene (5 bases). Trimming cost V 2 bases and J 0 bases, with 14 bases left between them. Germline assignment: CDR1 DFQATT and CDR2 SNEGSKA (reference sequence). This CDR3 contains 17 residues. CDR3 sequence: CSARQQDKISGANVLTF. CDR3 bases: TGCAGTGCTAGACAACAGGACAAAATCTCTGGGGCCAACGTCCTGACTTTC.

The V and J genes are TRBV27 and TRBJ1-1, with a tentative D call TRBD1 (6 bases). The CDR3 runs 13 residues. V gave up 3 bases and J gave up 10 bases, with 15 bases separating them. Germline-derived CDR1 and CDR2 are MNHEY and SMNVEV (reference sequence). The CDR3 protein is CASSLRGGRGAFF. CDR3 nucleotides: TGTGCCAGCAGTTTGAGGGGGGGGAGGGGAGCTTTCTTT.

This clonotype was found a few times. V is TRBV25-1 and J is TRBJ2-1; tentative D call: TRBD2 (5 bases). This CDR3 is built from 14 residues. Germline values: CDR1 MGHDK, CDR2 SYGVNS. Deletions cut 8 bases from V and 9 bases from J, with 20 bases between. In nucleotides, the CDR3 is TGTGCCAGCTCCTTTGGGGAGATCAGTAGTGAGCAGTTCTTC. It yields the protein CASSFGEISSEQFF.

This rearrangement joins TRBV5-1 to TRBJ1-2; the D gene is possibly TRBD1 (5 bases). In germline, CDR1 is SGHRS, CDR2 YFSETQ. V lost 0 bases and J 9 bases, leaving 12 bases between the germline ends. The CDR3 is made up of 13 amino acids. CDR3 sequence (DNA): TGCGCCAGCAGCTTGGGAGGGGCTGATCGCTACACCTTC. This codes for CASSLGGADRYTF.

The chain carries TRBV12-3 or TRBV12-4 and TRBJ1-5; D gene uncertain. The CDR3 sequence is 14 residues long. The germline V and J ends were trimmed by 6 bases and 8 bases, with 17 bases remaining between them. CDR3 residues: CASSPPRSDEPQHF. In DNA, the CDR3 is TGTGCCAGCAGCCCCCCCCGGAGCGACGAGCCCCAGCATTTT.

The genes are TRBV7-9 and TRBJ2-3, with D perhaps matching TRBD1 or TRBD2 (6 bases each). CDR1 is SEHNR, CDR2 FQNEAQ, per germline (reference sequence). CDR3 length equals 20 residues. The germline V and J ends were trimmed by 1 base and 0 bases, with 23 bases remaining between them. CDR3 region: CASSLDWLVARGVSTDTQYF. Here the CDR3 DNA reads TGTGCCAGCAGCTTAGACTGGCTGGTAGCGAGGGGGGTCAGCACAGATACGCAGTATTTT.